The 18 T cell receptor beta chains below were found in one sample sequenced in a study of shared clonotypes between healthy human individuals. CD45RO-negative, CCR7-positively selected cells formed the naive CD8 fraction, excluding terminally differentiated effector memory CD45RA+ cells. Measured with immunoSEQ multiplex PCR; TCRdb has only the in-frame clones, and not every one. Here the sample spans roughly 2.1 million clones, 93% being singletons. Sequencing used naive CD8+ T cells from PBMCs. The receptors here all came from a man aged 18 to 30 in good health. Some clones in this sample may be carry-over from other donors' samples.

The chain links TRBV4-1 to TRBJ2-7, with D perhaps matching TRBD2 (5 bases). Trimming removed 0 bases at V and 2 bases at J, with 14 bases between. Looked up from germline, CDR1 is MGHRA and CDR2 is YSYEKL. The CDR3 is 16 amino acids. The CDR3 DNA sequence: TGCGCCAGCAGCCAAGAGGAGCGGTGGAGTACCTACGAGCAGTACTTC. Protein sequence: CASSQEERWSTYEQYF.

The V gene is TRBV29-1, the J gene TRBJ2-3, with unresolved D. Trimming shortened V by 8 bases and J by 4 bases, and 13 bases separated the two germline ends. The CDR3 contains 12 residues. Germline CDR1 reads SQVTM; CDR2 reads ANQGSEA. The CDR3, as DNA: TGCAGCTCGGAAAAGGGCCCAGATACGCAGTATTTT. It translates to CSSEKGPDTQYF.

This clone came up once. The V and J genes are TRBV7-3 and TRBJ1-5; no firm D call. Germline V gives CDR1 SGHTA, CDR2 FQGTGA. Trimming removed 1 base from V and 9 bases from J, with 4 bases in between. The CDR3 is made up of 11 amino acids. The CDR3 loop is CASSLMGPQHF. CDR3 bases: TGTGCCAGCAGCTTAATGGGGCCCCAGCATTTT.

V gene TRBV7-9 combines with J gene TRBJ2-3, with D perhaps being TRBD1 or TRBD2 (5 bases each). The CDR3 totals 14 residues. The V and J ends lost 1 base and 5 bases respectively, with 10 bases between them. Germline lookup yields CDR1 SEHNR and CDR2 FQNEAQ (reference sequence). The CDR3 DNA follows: TGTGCCAGCAGCTTAGAGGGGAGAGTAGATACGCAGTATTTT. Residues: CASSLEGRVDTQYF. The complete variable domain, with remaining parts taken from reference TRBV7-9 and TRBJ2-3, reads DTGVSQNPRHKITKRGQNVTFRCDPISEHNRLYWYRQTLGQGPEFLTYFQNEAQLEKSRLLSDRFSAERPKGSFSTLEIQRTEQGDSAMYLCASSLEGRVDTQYFGPGTRLTVL.

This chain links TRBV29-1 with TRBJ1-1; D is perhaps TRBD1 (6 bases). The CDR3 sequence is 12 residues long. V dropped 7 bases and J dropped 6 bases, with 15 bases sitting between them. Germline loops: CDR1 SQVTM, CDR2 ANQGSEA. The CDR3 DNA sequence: TGCAGCGCCCTGGGACAAGCGGCTGAAGCTTTCTTT. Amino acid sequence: CSALGQAAEAFF.

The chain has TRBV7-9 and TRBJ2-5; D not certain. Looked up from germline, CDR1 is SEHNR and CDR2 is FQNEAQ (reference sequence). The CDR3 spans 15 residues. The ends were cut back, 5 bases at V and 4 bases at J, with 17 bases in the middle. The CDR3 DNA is TGTGCCAGCAGCCCTAGGGCGGCAGTCTTAGAGACCCAGTACTTC. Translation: CASSPRAAVLETQYF.

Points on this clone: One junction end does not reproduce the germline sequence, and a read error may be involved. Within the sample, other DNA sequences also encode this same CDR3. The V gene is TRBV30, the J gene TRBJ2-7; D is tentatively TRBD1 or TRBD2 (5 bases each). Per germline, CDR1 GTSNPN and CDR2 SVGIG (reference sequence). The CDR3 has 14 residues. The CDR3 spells CAWRSGTLPYEQYF. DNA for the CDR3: TGTGCCTGGAGATCAGGGACCCTACCCTACGAGCAATACTTC.

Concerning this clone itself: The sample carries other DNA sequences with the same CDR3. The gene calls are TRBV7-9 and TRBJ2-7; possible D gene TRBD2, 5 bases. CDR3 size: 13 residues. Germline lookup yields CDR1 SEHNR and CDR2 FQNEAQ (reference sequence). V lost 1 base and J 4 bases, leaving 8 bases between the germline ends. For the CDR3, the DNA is TGTGCCAGCAGCTTAGGGACTTTATACGAGCAGTACTTC. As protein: CASSLGTLYEQYF.

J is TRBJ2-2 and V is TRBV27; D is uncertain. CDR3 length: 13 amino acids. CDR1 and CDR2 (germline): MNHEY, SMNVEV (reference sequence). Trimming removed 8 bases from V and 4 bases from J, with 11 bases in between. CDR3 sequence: CASGVKGTGELFF. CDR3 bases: TGTGCCAGCGGGGTGAAGGGCACCGGGGAGCTGTTTTTT.

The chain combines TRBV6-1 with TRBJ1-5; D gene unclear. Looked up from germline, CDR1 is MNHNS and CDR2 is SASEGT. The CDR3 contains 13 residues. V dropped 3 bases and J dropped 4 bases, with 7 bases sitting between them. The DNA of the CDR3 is TGTGCCAGCAGTGACTGGGAAAATCAGCCCCAGCATTTT. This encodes CASSDWENQPQHF.

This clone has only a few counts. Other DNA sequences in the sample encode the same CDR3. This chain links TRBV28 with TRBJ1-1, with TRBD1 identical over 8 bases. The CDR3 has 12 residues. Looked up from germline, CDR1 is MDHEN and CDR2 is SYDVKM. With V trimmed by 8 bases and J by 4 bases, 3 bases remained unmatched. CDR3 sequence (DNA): TGTGCCAGCCGCGACAGGGGCACTGAAGCTTTCTTT. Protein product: CASRDRGTEAFF. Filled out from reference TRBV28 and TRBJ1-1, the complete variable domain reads DVKVTQSSRYLVKRTGEKVFLECVQDMDHENMFWYRQDPGLGLRLIYFSYDVKMKEKGDIPEGYSVSREKKERFSLILESASTNQTSMYLCASRDRGTEAFFGQGTRLTVV.

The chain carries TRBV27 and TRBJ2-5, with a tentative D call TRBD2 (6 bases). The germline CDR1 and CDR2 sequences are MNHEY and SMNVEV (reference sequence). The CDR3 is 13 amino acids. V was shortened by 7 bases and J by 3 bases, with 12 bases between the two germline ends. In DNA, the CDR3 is TGTGCCAGCACCGCGACGGGGGAAGAGACCCAGTACTTC. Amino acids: CASTATGEETQYF.

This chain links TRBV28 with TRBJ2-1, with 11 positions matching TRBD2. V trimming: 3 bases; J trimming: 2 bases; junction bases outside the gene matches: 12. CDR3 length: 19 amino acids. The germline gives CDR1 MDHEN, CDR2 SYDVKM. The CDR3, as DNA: TGTGCCAGCAGTTTCCTCCTAGGTAGCGGGAGGGAGACCTACAATGAGCAGTTCTTC. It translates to CASSFLLGSGRETYNEQFF.

This CDR3 reads CASSFGVGTGELFF. CDR3 bases: TGTGCCAGCAGCTTCGGGGTGGGCACCGGGGAGCTGTTTTTT. The V and J genes are TRBV5-6 and TRBJ2-2; maybe TRBD2 (5 bases). The CDR3 totals 14 residues. V lost 2 bases and J lost 4, with 9 bases in between. The V gene's germline CDR1 is SGHDT and CDR2 YYEEEE.

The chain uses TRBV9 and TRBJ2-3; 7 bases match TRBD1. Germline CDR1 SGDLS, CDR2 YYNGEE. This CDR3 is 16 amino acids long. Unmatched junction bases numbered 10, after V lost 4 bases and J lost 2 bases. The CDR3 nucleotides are TGTGCCAGCAGCACCAGGGGGACCGAGAACACAGATACGCAGTATTTT. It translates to CASSTRGTENTDTQYF.

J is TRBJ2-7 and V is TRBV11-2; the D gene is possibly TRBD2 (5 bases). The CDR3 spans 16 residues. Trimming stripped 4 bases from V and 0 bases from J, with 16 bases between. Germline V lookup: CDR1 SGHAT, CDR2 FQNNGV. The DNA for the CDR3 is TGTGCCAGCAGCTCCCCGAACCGGGGTCTCTCCTACGAGCAGTACTTC. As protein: CASSSPNRGLSYEQYF.

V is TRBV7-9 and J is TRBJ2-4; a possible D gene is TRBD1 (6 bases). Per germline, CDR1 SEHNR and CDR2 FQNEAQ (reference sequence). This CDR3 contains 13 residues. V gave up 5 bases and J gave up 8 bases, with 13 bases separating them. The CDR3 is CASSTDRRDIQYF. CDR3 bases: TGTGCCAGCAGCACTGACAGGCGGGACATTCAGTACTTC.

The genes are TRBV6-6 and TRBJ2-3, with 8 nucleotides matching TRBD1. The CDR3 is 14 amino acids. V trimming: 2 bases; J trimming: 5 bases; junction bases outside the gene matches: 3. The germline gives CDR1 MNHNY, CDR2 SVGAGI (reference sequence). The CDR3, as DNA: TGTGCCAGCAGTTACCCCGGACAGGGAGATACGCAGTATTTT. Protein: CASSYPGQGDTQYF.